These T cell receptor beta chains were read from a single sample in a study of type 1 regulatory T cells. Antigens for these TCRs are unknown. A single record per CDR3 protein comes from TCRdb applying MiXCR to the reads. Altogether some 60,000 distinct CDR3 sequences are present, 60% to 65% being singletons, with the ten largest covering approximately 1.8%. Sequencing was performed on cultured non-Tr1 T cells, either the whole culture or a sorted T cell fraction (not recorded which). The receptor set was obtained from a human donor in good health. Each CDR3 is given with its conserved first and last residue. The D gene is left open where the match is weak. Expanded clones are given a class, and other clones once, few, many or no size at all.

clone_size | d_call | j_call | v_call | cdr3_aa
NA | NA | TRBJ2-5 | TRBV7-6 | CASSLGTETQYF
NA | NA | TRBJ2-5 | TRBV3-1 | CANSQDGSRETQYF
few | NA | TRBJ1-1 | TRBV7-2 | CASSSAGLNTEAFF
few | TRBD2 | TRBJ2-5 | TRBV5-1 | CASSLSSGSQETQYF
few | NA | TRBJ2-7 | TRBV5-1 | CASSLAGTPNEQYF
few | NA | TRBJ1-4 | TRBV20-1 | CSARGQGRWEKLFF
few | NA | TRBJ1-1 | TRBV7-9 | CASSPDAGNAEAFF
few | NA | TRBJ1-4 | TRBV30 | CAWSDSVEYYRNNEKLFF
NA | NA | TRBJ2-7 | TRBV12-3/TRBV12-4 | CASGRGAYEQYF
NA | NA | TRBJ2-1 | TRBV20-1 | CSARTGGSLDEQFF
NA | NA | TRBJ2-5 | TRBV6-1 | CASSEEYPGDTQYF